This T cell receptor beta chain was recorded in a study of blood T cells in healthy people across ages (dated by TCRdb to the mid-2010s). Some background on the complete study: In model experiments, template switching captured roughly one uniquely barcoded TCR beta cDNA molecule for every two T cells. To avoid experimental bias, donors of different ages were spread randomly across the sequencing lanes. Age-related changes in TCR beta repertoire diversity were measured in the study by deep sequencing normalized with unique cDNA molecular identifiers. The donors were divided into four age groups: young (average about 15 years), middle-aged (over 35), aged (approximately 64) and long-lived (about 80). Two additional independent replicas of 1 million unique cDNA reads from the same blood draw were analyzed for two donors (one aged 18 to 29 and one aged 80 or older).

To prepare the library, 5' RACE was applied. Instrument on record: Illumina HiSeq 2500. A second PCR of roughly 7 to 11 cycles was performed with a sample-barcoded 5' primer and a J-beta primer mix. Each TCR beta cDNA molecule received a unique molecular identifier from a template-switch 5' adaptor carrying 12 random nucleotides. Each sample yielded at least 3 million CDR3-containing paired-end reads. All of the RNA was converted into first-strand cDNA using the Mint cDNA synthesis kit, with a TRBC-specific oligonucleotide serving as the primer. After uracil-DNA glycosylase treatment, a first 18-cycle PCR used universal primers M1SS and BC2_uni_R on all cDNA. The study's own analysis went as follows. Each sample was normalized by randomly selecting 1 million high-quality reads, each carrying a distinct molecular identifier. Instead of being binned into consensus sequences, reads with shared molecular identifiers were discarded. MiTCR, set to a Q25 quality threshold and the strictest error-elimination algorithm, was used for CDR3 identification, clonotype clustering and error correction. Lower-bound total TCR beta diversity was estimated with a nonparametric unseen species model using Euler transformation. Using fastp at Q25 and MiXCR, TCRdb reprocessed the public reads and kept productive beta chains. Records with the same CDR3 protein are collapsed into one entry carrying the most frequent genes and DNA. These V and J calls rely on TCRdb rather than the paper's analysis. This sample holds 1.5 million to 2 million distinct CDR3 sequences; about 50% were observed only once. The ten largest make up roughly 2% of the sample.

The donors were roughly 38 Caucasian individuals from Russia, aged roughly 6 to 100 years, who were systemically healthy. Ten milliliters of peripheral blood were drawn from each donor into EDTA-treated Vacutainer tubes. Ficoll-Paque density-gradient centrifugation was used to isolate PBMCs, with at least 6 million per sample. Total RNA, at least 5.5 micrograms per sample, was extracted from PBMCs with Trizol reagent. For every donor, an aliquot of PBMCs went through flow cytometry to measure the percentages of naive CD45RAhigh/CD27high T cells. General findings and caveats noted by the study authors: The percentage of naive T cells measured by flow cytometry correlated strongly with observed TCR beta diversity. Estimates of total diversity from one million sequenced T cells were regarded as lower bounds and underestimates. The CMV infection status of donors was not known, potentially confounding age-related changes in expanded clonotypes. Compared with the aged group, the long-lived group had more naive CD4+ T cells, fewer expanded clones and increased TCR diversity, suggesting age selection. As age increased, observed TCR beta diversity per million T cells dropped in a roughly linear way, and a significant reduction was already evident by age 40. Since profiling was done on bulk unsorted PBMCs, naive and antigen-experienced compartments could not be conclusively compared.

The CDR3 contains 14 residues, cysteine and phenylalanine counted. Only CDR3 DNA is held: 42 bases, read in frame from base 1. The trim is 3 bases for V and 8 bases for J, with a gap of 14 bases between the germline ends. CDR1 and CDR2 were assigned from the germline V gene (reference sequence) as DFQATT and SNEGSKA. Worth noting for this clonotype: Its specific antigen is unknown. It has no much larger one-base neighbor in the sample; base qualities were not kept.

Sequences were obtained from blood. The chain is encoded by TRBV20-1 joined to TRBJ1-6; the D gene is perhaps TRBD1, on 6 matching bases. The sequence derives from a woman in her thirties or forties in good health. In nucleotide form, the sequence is TGCAGTGCTAGGGCGACAGGAACAGATTCACCCCTCCACTTT. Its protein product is CSARATGTDSPLHF.